A selection of T cell receptor beta chains follows, all from one sample in a study of shared clonotypes between healthy human individuals. The table came from immunoSEQ multiplex PCR; TCRdb's copy has only in-frame clones and leaves some out. The repertoire holds over a million clones, with 95% to 97% as singletons. The sample was naive CD4+ T cells sorted from blood. These receptors were obtained from a man aged 25-45 years in good health. Each CDR3 is given with its conserved first and last residue. The D gene is left open where the match is weak. Some rows mark clone size as missing; the rest say once, few, many or name a class of expanded clone.

- TRBJ1-2 TRBV15 - TGTGCCACCAGCAAAAGAGACCGGCAAAATAACTATGGCTACACCTTC CATSKRDRQNNYGYTF
TRBD1 TRBJ2-7 TRBV19 - TGTGCCAGTAGTATCCGGAACAGGGGACCCTACGAGCAGTACTTC CASSIRNRGPYEQYF
- TRBJ2-2 TRBV7-2 - TGTGCCAGCACCTTAATACCGAACACCGGGGAGCTGTTTTTT CASTLIPNTGELFF
TRBD2 TRBJ2-3 TRBV5-4 - TGTGCCAGCAGCAGGGGAGGGCAGTTAGATACGCAGTATTTT CASSRGGQLDTQYF
- TRBJ2-2 TRBV5-1 - TGCGCCACCAGTCCCCAGGGTCACACCGGGGAGCTGTTTTTT CATSPQGHTGELFF
TRBD1 TRBJ2-7 TRBV4-1 - TGCGCCAGCAGCCGCGGACAGGGGTTCGGCGGTAGCTCCTACGAGCAGTACTTC CASSRGQGFGGSSYEQYF
- TRBJ2-3 TRBV10-2 - TGCGCCAGCAGTGAGCCTCCCCGGCCTACGCAGTATTTT CASSEPPRPTQYF
- TRBJ1-1 TRBV11-3 - TGTGCCAGCAGCTTTTACGGGAACACTGAAGCTTTCTTT CASSFYGNTEAFF
- TRBJ2-7 TRBV19 - TGTGCCAGTAGTATAGAGCGGCTAGCGTCCGAGCAGTACTTC CASSIERLASEQYF
- TRBJ2-7 TRBV5-4 once TGTGCCAGCAGCTTGATGGGGACTGAGCGCTACGAGCAGTACTTC CASSLMGTERYEQYF
TRBD1 TRBJ1-1 TRBV9 - TGTGCCAGCAGCGTAGGCTTCGGGACAGGGTTAGACACTGAAGCTTTCTTT CASSVGFGTGLDTEAFF
TRBD1 TRBJ1-2 TRBV7-2 - TGTGCCAGCAGCTCATCGGGTAGGGGGCTTGGCTACACCTTC CASSSSGRGLGYTF
TRBD2 TRBJ2-1 TRBV5-1 - TGCGCCAGCAGCTTGGGGGTTTTGGCTAGCGGAACAATAGAGCAGTTCTTC CASSLGVLASGTIEQFF
TRBD1 TRBJ1-2 TRBV7-9 - TGTGCCAGCAGCTTAGGGACAGGGGTCTATGGCTACACCTTC CASSLGTGVYGYTF
- TRBJ1-1 TRBV5-4 once TGTGCCAGCAGCCAAGGGGGGTTGAACACTGAAGCTTTCTTT CASSQGGLNTEAFF
- TRBJ2-7 TRBV7-2 - TGTGCCAGCAGCCCAGGGACCCTCGACCCCTACGAGCAGTACTTC CASSPGTLDPYEQYF
- TRBJ1-3 TRBV7-9 - TGTGCCAGCAGCTTAGCGACAGACTCTGGAAACACCATATATTTT CASSLATDSGNTIYF
TRBD2 TRBJ2-7 TRBV5-1 - TGCGCCAGCAGCGGTAGCGGGCCAGCCTACGAGCAGTACTTC CASSGSGPAYEQYF
- TRBJ2-6 TRBV9 - TGTGCCAGCAGCGCGCCAACAGACAGAAGCTCTGGGGCCAACGTCCTGACTTTC CASSAPTDRSSGANVLTF
TRBD2 TRBJ2-1 TRBV29-1 - TGCAGCGCCGAGAGACTAGCGGGAGTCAATGAGCAGTTCTTC CSAERLAGVNEQFF
TRBD1 TRBJ1-1 TRBV2 - TGTGCCAGCATGGGACAGGTCAACACTGAAGCTTTCTTT CASMGQVNTEAFF
- TRBJ2-6 TRBV2 - TGTGCCAGCAGGTGGACTGTTTATCGTTCTGGGGCCAACGTCCTGACTTTC CASRWTVYRSGANVLTF
- TRBJ1-5 TRBV7-8 - TGTGCCAGCAGAGAGCAGGGAAATAGCAATCAGCCCCAGCATTTT CASREQGNSNQPQHF
TRBD1 TRBJ2-1 TRBV5-1 - TGCGCCAGCCAGGGGACAGGAGCAATTGGTGAGCAGTTCTTC CASQGTGAIGEQFF
TRBD2 TRBJ2-7 TRBV4-3 - TGCGCCAGCAGCCGAGACGGACTAGCGAGTTACTCCTACGAGCAGTACTTC CASSRDGLASYSYEQYF
- TRBJ2-3 TRBV5-6 - TGTGCCAGCAGCTTGGTCCTAGCTAGCACAGATACGCAGTATTTT CASSLVLASTDTQYF
- TRBJ2-7 TRBV9 - TGTGCCAGCAGCCCCCGGGACGGATCACCTTTGTCCTACGAGCAGTACTTC CASSPRDGSPLSYEQYF
TRBD2 TRBJ2-7 TRBV5-4 - TGTGCCAGCAGCGACGCCACTAGCGGGAGCGGTAGCTCCTACGAGCAGTACTTC CASSDATSGSGSSYEQYF
- TRBJ2-5 TRBV7-6 - TGTGCCAGCAGCTTAGGGACAGGTCATAGCGGGGTACAAGAGACCCAGTACTTC CASSLGTGHSGVQETQYF
- TRBJ2-7 TRBV11-3 - TGTGCCAGCAGCTTATTTACGGGAGCCTACGAGCAGTACTTC CASSLFTGAYEQYF
- TRBJ2-7 TRBV6-6 - TGTGCCAGCATTCCGACCCGCGCCCGGGGGGAGCAGTACTTC CASIPTRARGEQYF
- TRBJ2-7 TRBV11-2 - TGTGCCAGCAGCTCTGTTACAGGCGAATACGAGCAGTACTTC CASSSVTGEYEQYF
- TRBJ2-7 TRBV7-2 once TGTGCCAGCAGCTTAGTGAGACATACCTACGAGCAGTACTTC CASSLVRHTYEQYF
- TRBJ2-5 TRBV25-1 once TGTGCCAGCAGTGCGGACAGACAAGAGACCCAGTACTTC CASSADRQETQYF
- TRBJ2-7 TRBV21-1 - TGTGCCAGCAGCAAACAAGGGGACTACGAGCAGTACTTC CASSKQGDYEQYF
- TRBJ1-2 TRBV5-1 - TGCGCCAGCAGGACCGTGGGATCGAACTATGGCTACACCTTC CASRTVGSNYGYTF
- TRBJ2-7 TRBV6-5 - TGTGCCAGCAGTAACCTAGCAATTTCTTCCTACGAGCAGTACTTC CASSNLAISSYEQYF
- TRBJ2-5 TRBV10-3 once TGTGCCATCAGACCCAAGGGGGAGGGGAAGGAGACCCAGTACTTC CAIRPKGEGKETQYF
TRBD1 TRBJ1-5 TRBV27 - TGTGCCAGCAGTTCTAGACAGGGCTATAGCAATCAGCCCCAGCATTTT CASSSRQGYSNQPQHF
- TRBJ2-1 TRBV19 once TGTGCCAGTAGTAATGAGTGGCGGCCTGCCTACAATGAGCAGTTCTTC CASSNEWRPAYNEQFF
TRBD1 TRBJ1-2 TRBV11-2 - TGTGCCAGCAGCCCCAGTCCCGGGACAGGGAAGGATGGCTACACCTTC CASSPSPGTGKDGYTF
- TRBJ2-5 TRBV25-1 - TGTGCCAGCAGTACCCGACAAGGACAAGAGACCCAGTACTTC CASSTRQGQETQYF
TRBD1 TRBJ1-2 TRBV9 - TGTGCCAGCAGCGTAGCGTCAGGGGGCTATGGCTACACCTTC CASSVASGGYGYTF
TRBD1 TRBJ2-7 TRBV18 - TGTGCCAGCTCACCAGGGGACAGGGGAGCCTACGAGCAGTACTTC CASSPGDRGAYEQYF
- TRBJ2-5 TRBV10-3 - TGTGCCACCACCGCAGGGAACCAAGAGACCCAGTACTTC CATTAGNQETQYF
TRBD1 TRBJ2-7 TRBV13 - TGTGCCAGCAGCTTAGTTTGGGTCCCGGGACAGGGCGGGTACGAGCAGTACTTC CASSLVWVPGQGGYEQYF
- TRBJ1-5 TRBV28 - TGTGCCACGACAGAAAGCAATCAGCCCCAGCATTTT CATTESNQPQHF
- TRBJ2-1 TRBV18 - TGTGCCAGCTCACCAGAGGGTTACAATGAGCAGTTCTTC CASSPEGYNEQFF
TRBD1 TRBJ1-4 TRBV5-1 once TGCGCCAGCAGCCGTTGGGACAGACCTAATGAAAAACTGTTTTTT CASSRWDRPNEKLFF
- TRBJ2-7 TRBV18 - TGTGCCAGCTCACGGGCCGGGACAACCTACGAGCAGTACTTC CASSRAGTTYEQYF
TRBD1 TRBJ1-3 TRBV9 - TGTGCCAGCAGCGCGACAGGGAGTATGGAAAACACCATATATTTT CASSATGSMENTIYF
TRBD2 TRBJ2-3 TRBV10-3 - TGTGCCATCAGTGTTATTAGCGGGAGTCGGACAGATACGCAGTATTTT CAISVISGSRTDTQYF
- TRBJ1-3 TRBV7-2 - TGTGCCAGCAGCTTCGACCGAACTGGAAACACCATATATTTT CASSFDRTGNTIYF
TRBD2 TRBJ2-1 TRBV5-1 - TGCGCCAGCAGCTACACTAGCGGGAGAATCTCCTACAATGAGCAGTTCTTC CASSYTSGRISYNEQFF